The 9 T cell receptor beta chains reported below all come from one sample, sequenced in a study of blood T cells in healthy people across ages. A sample-barcoded 5' primer and a J-beta primer mix were used in a second PCR of about 7 to 12 cycles. TCRdb itself ran the 5' RACE reads through MiXCR, one entry per CDR3 protein. The profile shows some 760,000 distinct CDR3 sequences, around 25% of them singletons. This sample was shared with a second study, whose subject was T cells of mothers and their children.

The sample was blood. These receptors were obtained from a boy aged 5-17 years in good health.

This chain connects TRBV6-2 or TRBV6-3 to TRBJ2-7; the D gene is possibly TRBD1 (5 bases). V was cut by 4 bases and J by 5 bases, with 18 bases left in between. The CDR3 has 15 residues. Germline CDR1 reads MNHEY; CDR2 reads SVGEGT. CDR3 sequence (DNA): TGTGCCAGCAGTTTACTGACAGACTCCTTGCACGAGCAGTACTTC. Translating it yields CASSLLTDSLHEQYF.

The chain is built from TRBV12-3 or TRBV12-4 and TRBJ2-3; a weak D match, TRBD2 (6 bases). This CDR3 region has 14 residues. Trimming stripped 11 bases from V and 0 bases from J, with 15 bases between. The CDR3 DNA sequence: TGTGCCTCTCGGGGAGGCCGTAGCACAGATACGCAGTATTTT. Residues: CASRGGRSTDTQYF.

This clonotype appeared a few times. The V and J genes are TRBV28 and TRBJ2-5; D possibly uses TRBD1 or TRBD2 (6 bases each). Germline V CDR1 and CDR2: MDHEN, SYDVKM. This CDR3 is 17 amino acids long. The germline V and J ends were trimmed by 0 bases and 2 bases, with 16 bases remaining between them. The chain's CDR3 is CASSLWVGGFGQETQYF. CDR3 DNA sequence: TGTGCCAGCAGTTTATGGGTGGGGGGCTTCGGACAAGAGACCCAGTACTTC. Filled out from reference TRBV28 and TRBJ2-5, the complete variable domain reads DVKVTQSSRYLVKRTGEKVFLECVQDMDHENMFWYRQDPGLGLRLIYFSYDVKMKEKGDIPEGYSVSREKKERFSLILESASTNQTSMYLCASSLWVGGFGQETQYFGPGTRLLVL.

Regarding this clonotype: The junction differs from germline at one of its ends, possibly a read error. This chain connects TRBV7-9 to TRBJ2-3; no clear D gene. Germline values: CDR1 SEHNR, CDR2 FQNEAQ (reference sequence). This CDR3 spans 14 amino acids. The CDR3 DNA follows: TGTGCCAGCAGCTTAAGCTCCAACACAGATATGCAGTATTTT. Its translation is CASSLSSNTDMQYF.

V gene TRBV10-3 combines with J gene TRBJ1-1; D perhaps matches TRBD1 (5 bases). V was clipped by 3 bases and J by 4 bases, with 18 bases between them. Germline V gene sequence: CDR1 ENHRY, CDR2 SYGVKD. The CDR3 is 16 amino acids. DNA of the CDR3: TGTGCCATCAGTGACTGGGACCGGACAATGAGCACTGAAGCTTTCTTT. The encoded protein is CAISDWDRTMSTEAFF.

The V and J genes are TRBV6-2 or TRBV6-3 and TRBJ1-2; possibly TRBD1 for D (5 bases). The CDR3 runs 14 residues. The germline V gene encodes CDR1 MNHEY and CDR2 SVGEGT. Trimming removed 2 bases from V and 8 bases from J, with 15 bases in between. CDR3 loop: CASSYEMLTDGYTF. CDR3 DNA: TGTGCCAGCAGTTACGAAATGTTGACAGACGGCTACACCTTC.

This sequence joins TRBV6-1 and TRBJ1-1, with no clear D. CDR3 length: 14 amino acids. V shed 4 bases and J shed 0 bases, with 9 bases lying between them. The germline V gene has CDR1 MNHNS and CDR2 SASEGT. CDR3 nucleotides: TGTGCCAGCAGTGGAAAACCAGTGAACACTGAAGCTTTCTTT. Protein sequence: CASSGKPVNTEAFF.

This clonotype was seen only a few times. The chain carries TRBV6-5 and TRBJ2-5, with a weak D call TRBD1 (6 bases). Germline V gives CDR1 MNHEY, CDR2 SVGAGI. The V gene lost 0 bases and the J gene lost 4 bases, with 18 bases spanning the gap. This CDR3 contains 17 residues. The CDR3 here is CASSYSRVWGLGETQYF. The CDR3 DNA reads as TGTGCCAGCAGTTACTCGAGGGTGTGGGGGCTGGGAGAGACCCAGTACTTC.

In the case of this clonotype: An end of the junction differs from the germline gene, which may be a read error. V is TRBV27 and J is TRBJ1-1, with 8 bases matching TRBD1. The germline V gene has CDR1 MNHEY and CDR2 SMNVEV (reference sequence). The CDR3 runs to 12 residues. The CDR3 DNA is TGTGCCAGCAGTCAAACAGGGGGTGAAACTTTCTTT. Its protein product is CASSQTGGETFF.